The 8 T cell receptor beta chains presented below share a single source sample, sequenced in a study of blood T cell repertoires in COVID-19. Sequencing used immunoSEQ multiplex PCR; TCRdb keeps in-frame clones, though not all of them. The sample includes over 150,000 clones, roughly 80% seen only once; the top ten take about 4%. Sample: peripheral blood. These TCRs come from a woman aged 80 or over with acute or convalescent COVID-19.

The chain couples TRBV7-3 to TRBJ2-1, with D perhaps matching TRBD2 (6 bases). Germline V gives CDR1 SGHTA, CDR2 FQGTGA. V was clipped by 4 bases and J by 6 bases, with 13 bases between them. The CDR3 sequence is 14 residues long. CDR3 bases: TGTGCCAGCAGCTCCACGGGACTCTCCAATGAGCAGTTCTTC. This sequence encodes CASSSTGLSNEQFF.

V and J are TRBV19 and TRBJ1-4; unclear D gene. The CDR3 covers 13 residues. Trimming pared 6 bases from V and 0 bases from J, leaving 5 bases between. Germline V gene data show CDR1 as LNHDA and CDR2 as SQIVND (reference sequence). In DNA form, the CDR3 reads TGTGCCAGTAGCTCCGCAACTAATGAAAAACTGTTTTTT. Protein: CASSSATNEKLFF.

V is TRBV12-5 and J is TRBJ1-1; 12 bases map to TRBD1. The junction had 6 bases not matched to a gene; V was cut back by 0 bases and J by 4 bases. The CDR3 covers 17 residues. Germline-derived CDR1 and CDR2 are LGHNT and FRNRAP. The CDR3 loop reads CASGLVGTGGLSTEAFF. CDR3 in DNA: TGTGCTAGTGGTTTGGTTGGGACAGGGGGCTTGAGCACTGAAGCTTTCTTT. Variable domain in full (rest from reference TRBV12-5 and TRBJ1-1): DARVTQTPRHKVTEMGQEVTMRCQPILGHNTVFWYRQTMMQGLELLAYFRNRAPLDDSGMPKDRFSAEMPDATLATLKIQPSEPRDSAVYFCASGLVGTGGLSTEAFFGQGTRLTVV.

The J gene is TRBJ2-4, the V gene TRBV2; D remains ambiguous. Germline V gives CDR1 SNHLY, CDR2 FYNNEI. The CDR3 consists of 11 residues. Trimming cost V 7 bases and J 4 bases, with 5 bases left between them. The CDR3 nucleotides are TGTGCCAGCACCCAAAAAAACATTCAGTACTTC. Translation: CASTQKNIQYF.

This clone was seen more than once but under ten times. The V call is TRBV10-3, the J call TRBJ1-1; a weak D match, TRBD1 (5 bases). CDR3 length: 14 residues. V lost 2 bases and J 1 base, leaving 8 bases between the germline ends. Germline values: CDR1 ENHRY, CDR2 SYGVKD. The CDR3 sequence is CAISETDKNTEAFF. CDR3 in DNA: TGTGCCATCAGTGAGACGGACAAGAACACTGAAGCTTTCTTT.

This clone was seen once. The chain uses TRBV6-2 or TRBV6-3 and TRBJ1-1; TRBD1 agrees at 7 bases. This CDR3 region has 19 residues. Germline CDR1 and CDR2: MNHEY and SVGEGT. The J segment lost 0 bases and the V segment lost 0 bases, leaving 13 bases of the junction unmatched. The DNA of the CDR3 is TGTGCCAGCAGTTACTCCGCTGTCGGGACAGACAGTTTGAACACTGAAGCTTTCTTT. This translates into CASSYSAVGTDSLNTEAFF.

This clone was counted a few times. The chain carries TRBV6-1 and TRBJ2-7; D uncertain. Germline V gene lookup returns CDR1 MNHNS and CDR2 SASEGT. This CDR3 spans 14 amino acids. Trimming cost V 1 base and J 4 bases, with 11 bases left between them. CDR3 bases: TGTGCCAGCAGTGAAGGTCGCAGTCTTTACGAGCAGTACTTC. Its translation is CASSEGRSLYEQYF.

The chain recombines TRBV19 with TRBJ1-2, with TRBD1 identical over 10 bases. Germline trimming cut 6 bases from V and 3 bases from J; bases unmatched to any gene: 7. Germline CDR1 and CDR2: LNHDA and SQIVND (reference sequence). This CDR3 region has 15 residues. This CDR3 reads CASSHAGTGDYGYTF. The CDR3 nucleotides read TGTGCCAGTAGCCACGCCGGGACAGGGGACTATGGCTACACCTTC.